These 9 T cell receptor beta chains were all obtained from the same sample, sequenced in a study of blood T cell repertoires in COVID-19 (dated by TCRdb to 2018 to 2020). Library method: the immunoSEQ multiplex PCR assay. TCRdb stores this immuneACCESS table with in-frame sequences only. Part of the clones is absent; in the studies checked, under half of the shortfall reflects unresolved V genes, and no reason is known for the rest. The sample table records around 190,000 clones; 88% of these occur just once. Of the sample, roughly 9% is held by the ten largest clones. Sequencing was done on a sample of PBMCs or T cells enriched from blood (not recorded which). The receptors were sampled from a woman younger than 35 who had recovered from COVID-19.

V gene TRBV28 combines with J gene TRBJ2-1, with D possibly TRBD2 on 5 matching bases. From germline, CDR1 is MDHEN and CDR2 SYDVKM. Trimming stripped 3 bases from V and 0 bases from J, with 15 bases between. CDR3 length: 17 residues. The DNA of the CDR3 is TGTGCCAGCAGTTTTGCTGGGAGAAAGAGCTCCTACAATGAGCAGTTCTTC. It translates to CASSFAGRKSSYNEQFF.

V gene TRBV6-5 combines with J gene TRBJ1-1, with 10 bases identical to TRBD1. V shed 2 bases, J shed 4 bases, and the junction held 7 bases outside the gene matches. CDR1 and CDR2 from the germline V gene are MNHEY and SVGAGI. CDR3 length equals 16 residues. The CDR3 here is CASSYDGTGAVTEAFF. CDR3 DNA: TGTGCCAGCAGTTACGATGGGACAGGGGCTGTCACTGAAGCTTTCTTT.

This chain links TRBV18 with TRBJ2-2; D is uncertain. Trimming left V 1 base short and J 3 bases short, with 9 bases between. Germline values: CDR1 KGHSH, CDR2 LQKENI. The CDR3 contains 15 residues. CDR3 coding DNA: TGTGCCAGCTCACCACGGGCTATTTACACCGGGGAGCTGTTTTTT. This translates into CASSPRAIYTGELFF.

The V and J genes are TRBV6-5 and TRBJ2-3; possible D gene TRBD2, 6 bases. The CDR3 spans 13 residues. CDR1 is MNHEY and CDR2 is SVGAGI in the germline V gene. V lost 6 bases and J lost 1, with 8 bases in between. CDR3: CASSWGGTDTQYF. In DNA form, the CDR3 reads TGTGCCAGCAGCTGGGGGGGCACAGATACGCAGTATTTT.

This chain connects TRBV18 to TRBJ1-4; D uncertain. Between the trimmed V and J ends, which lost 5 bases and 2 bases, there was a span of 9 bases. From germline, CDR1 is KGHSH and CDR2 LQKENI. The CDR3 has 14 residues. The CDR3 coding sequence is TGTGCCAGCTCAAGAGCTGGTACTAATGAAAAACTGTTTTTT. This encodes CASSRAGTNEKLFF.

The chain is built from TRBV12-3 or TRBV12-4 and TRBJ1-5; D ambiguous. This CDR3 has 12 residues. V lost 6 bases to trimming and J lost 6 bases, with 9 bases between them. CDR3: CASSRESQPQHF. The CDR3 nucleotides read TGTGCCAGCAGCCGAGAAAGTCAGCCCCAGCATTTT.

The gene calls are TRBV18 and TRBJ2-5, with no clear D. Per the germline V gene, CDR1 is KGHSH and CDR2 is LQKENI. The CDR3 runs to 12 residues. V lost 1 base and J 5 bases, leaving 5 bases between the germline ends. CDR3 bases: TGTGCCAGCTCACCACTTGCGGAGACCCAGTACTTC. It specifies CASSPLAETQYF.

This clone has only one observation. The DNA for the CDR3 is TGTGCCACCTACGACGGGACTGGGAACACCGGGGAGCTGTTTTTT. The encoded protein is CATYDGTGNTGELFF. This chain connects TRBV28 to TRBJ2-2; weak D call: TRBD2 (6 bases). V lost 10 bases, J lost 1 base, and 16 bases lay in between. Germline loops: CDR1 MDHEN, CDR2 SYDVKM. The CDR3 sequence is 15 residues long.

The J gene is TRBJ1-4, the V gene TRBV5-4, with TRBD1 matching over 7 bases. This CDR3 is 14 amino acids long. J lost 12 bases, V lost 6 bases, and 14 bases had no gene match. Germline V lookup: CDR1 SGHNT, CDR2 YYREEE (reference sequence). CDR3 nucleotides: TGTGCCAGCACCACATCACAGGGGCCCGAAGAACTGTTTTTT. Translating gives CASTTSQGPEELFF.